This T cell receptor (beta chain) emerged from a study of blood T cells in healthy people across ages. In regard to this clonotype: Antigen unknown.

Whole-study results and caveats: A strong correlation between TCR beta diversity and naive T cell percentage was seen.

Trimming took 2 bases from V and 7 from J; bases not matched to a gene: 6. The CDR3 is 16 amino acids. Germline CDR1 reads SGHVS; CDR2 reads FQNEAQ. A J-beta primer mix and a sample-barcoded 5' primer were used in a second PCR of roughly 6 to 12 cycles. MiXCR, run by TCRdb on the 5' RACE reads, gives a single entry per CDR3 protein. This table has hundreds of thousands of distinct CDR3 sequences, around 41% appearing once. The J gene is TRBJ2-5, the V gene TRBV7-8, with 14 bases that match TRBD2. Input material: blood. This TCR was recovered from a man older than 75 in good health. CDR3 protein: CASSLLTSGRGTTQYF. In DNA form, the CDR3 reads TGTGCCAGCAGCTTACTGACTAGCGGGAGGGGCACGACCCAGTACTTC.